One and the same sample provided the 31 T cell receptor beta chains below, sequenced in a study of blood T cell repertoires in COVID-19. Sequencing was performed with immunoSEQ multiplex PCR; in TCRdb, only in-frame clones are kept and a portion is missing. The sample contains 200,000 to 250,000 clones, around 91% of which appear only once. Sequencing used PBMCs or T cells enriched from blood (not recorded which). All receptors derive from a man aged 25-45 years who had been exposed to COVID-19.

The genes are TRBV18 and TRBJ2-7, with 9 bases that match TRBD1. J lost 6 bases, V lost 1 base, and 7 bases had no gene match. The CDR3 contains 15 residues. Germline values: CDR1 KGHSH, CDR2 LQKENI. CDR3 sequence reads: CASSPRTGELGEQYF. DNA for the CDR3: TGTGCCAGCTCACCACGGACAGGGGAGCTGGGCGAGCAGTACTTC.

The chain joins TRBV9 to TRBJ1-2, with D tentatively TRBD1 (5 bases). V dropped 0 bases and J dropped 4 bases, with 19 bases sitting between them. This CDR3 region has 17 residues. In germline, CDR1 is SGDLS, CDR2 YYNGEE. CDR3 in DNA: TGTGCCAGCAGCGTAGTCCCCGGGACTTCGGTGGGCTATGGCTACACCTTC. This sequence encodes CASSVVPGTSVGYGYTF. Drawing the rest from reference TRBV9 and TRBJ1-2, the complete variable domain is DSGVTQTPKHLITATGQRVTLRCSPRSGDLSVYWYQQSLDQGLQFLIQYYNGEERAKGNILERFSAQQFPDLHSELNLSSLELGDSALYFCASSVVPGTSVGYGYTFGSGTRLTVV.

This chain uses TRBV6-5 with TRBJ1-1; D not certain. Per germline, CDR1 MNHEY and CDR2 SVGAGI. This CDR3 contains 15 residues. With 8 bases removed from V and 0 bases from J, the gap between germline ends came to 16 bases. The CDR3 nucleotides read TGTGCCAGCCAAGCGGCAAGGGCCTTGAACACTGAAGCTTTCTTT. This encodes CASQAARALNTEAFF.

V and J are TRBV18 and TRBJ2-1; perhaps TRBD1 as D (5 bases). The V gene lost 3 bases and the J gene lost 10 bases, with 13 bases spanning the gap. The CDR3 has 13 residues. Germline V gives CDR1 KGHSH, CDR2 LQKENI. The chain's CDR3 is CASSPQQGIEQFF. The CDR3 DNA reads TGTGCCAGCTCACCCCAGCAGGGAATAGAGCAGTTCTTC.

This chain connects TRBV5-8 to TRBJ1-1, with D possibly being TRBD1 (5 bases). The CDR3 runs to 14 residues. Trimming removed 4 bases at V and 3 bases at J, with 13 bases between. Germline-derived CDR1 and CDR2 are SGHTS and YDEGEE. The DNA of the CDR3 is TGTGCCAGCAGCACCAGGGATATCGACACTGAAGCTTTCTTT. Its protein product is CASSTRDIDTEAFF.

The J gene is TRBJ2-7, the V gene TRBV3-1 (or the pseudogene TRBV3-2), with 8 bases that match TRBD1. Germline V gene data show CDR1 as LGHDT and CDR2 as YNNKEL (reference sequence). CDR3 length: 16 amino acids. Germline trimming cut 1 base from V and 0 bases from J; bases unmatched to any gene: 5. The CDR3 nucleotides read TGTGCCAGCAGCCAAGGGACAGGGTTTGGCTCCTACGAGCAGTACTTC. This translates into CASSQGTGFGSYEQYF.

V gene TRBV21-1 combines with J gene TRBJ2-7; TRBD2 is taken as the D call from the table, unchecked against the DNA. TRBV21-1 is a known pseudogene. This CDR3 comprises 18 residues. The CDR3 coding sequence is TGTGCCAGCAGCAAAAAAAGGTGCCTAGCGGGGGGGGTAGACGAGCAGTACTTC. This gives the protein CASSKKRCLAGGVDEQYF.

A remark on this clone: Other DNA sequences in this specimen translate into the identical CDR3. The chain uses TRBV9 and TRBJ1-1; 8 bases align to TRBD1. Germline V gene sequence: CDR1 SGDLS, CDR2 YYNGEE. The V segment lost 3 bases and the J segment 1 base; nucleotides outside the gene matches: 2. The CDR3 sequence is 14 residues long. The CDR3 nucleotides are TGTGCCAGCAGCGCCGGACAGGGGAACACTGAAGCTTTCTTT. It encodes CASSAGQGNTEAFF.

J is TRBJ2-1 and V is TRBV2, with 13 positions matching TRBD2. The CDR3 is 16 amino acids. V was pared by 8 bases and J by 10 bases, with 14 bases of the junction left unmatched. Germline V gene sequence: CDR1 SNHLY, CDR2 FYNNEI. CDR3 in DNA: TGTGCCAGCCCAGAGGGAACTAGCGGGGGGGCAAGGGAGCAGTTCTTC. Protein: CASPEGTSGGAREQFF.

The chain employs TRBV5-4 and TRBJ2-1; the match to TRBD1 covers 7 bases. There are 13 residues in the CDR3. V dropped 2 bases and J dropped 9; count of bases not matched to a gene: 5. Germline CDR1 and CDR2: SGHNT and YYREEE (reference sequence). The CDR3 region has the DNA TGTGCCAGCAGCTTCCGGGACAGATCTGAGCAGTTCTTC. It codes for CASSFRDRSEQFF.

This chain joins TRBV6-5 and TRBJ2-2; unclear D gene. This CDR3 contains 14 residues. The ends were cut back, 6 bases at V and 4 bases at J, with 12 bases in the middle. The germline CDR1 and CDR2 sequences are MNHEY and SVGAGI. DNA of the CDR3: TGTGCCAGCAGAACTGCAGGATCCACCGGGGAGCTGTTTTTT. It translates to CASRTAGSTGELFF.

The chain links TRBV27 to TRBJ2-1; TRBD2 matches at 13 bases. The CDR3 is made up of 13 amino acids. Germline CDR1 is MNHEY and CDR2 is SMNVEV (reference sequence). The V segment lost 8 bases and the J segment 5 bases; nucleotides outside the gene matches: 0. In nucleotides, the CDR3 is TGTGCCAGCGGACTAGCGGGGGACAATGAGCAGTTCTTC. Translating it yields CASGLAGDNEQFF.

A single count supports this clone. The gene calls are TRBV3-1 (or the pseudogene TRBV3-2) and TRBJ1-6; perhaps TRBD1 as D (6 bases). V lost 2 bases to trimming and J lost 11 bases, with 16 bases between them. Germline values: CDR1 LGHDT, CDR2 YNNKEL (reference sequence). The CDR3 has 15 amino acids. DNA for the CDR3: TGTGCCAGCAGCCAACGTCTCAGGGGACGTGCACCCCTCCACTTT. Its protein is CASSQRLRGRAPLHF.

The V gene is TRBV5-6, the J gene TRBJ1-2, with D unresolved. Trimming removed 1 base from V and 0 bases from J, with 4 bases in between. Germline-derived CDR1 and CDR2 are SGHDT and YYEEEE. This CDR3 has 13 residues. The CDR3 reads CASSLRANYGYTF. The CDR3 DNA follows: TGTGCCAGCAGCTTGCGGGCTAACTATGGCTACACCTTC.

The CDR3 DNA follows: TGTGCCTGGAGGATCGACCTCAGGACTGAAGCTTTCTTT. It specifies CAWRIDLRTEAFF. The chain has TRBV30 and TRBJ1-1; D unclear. CDR3 size: 13 residues. Germline assignment: CDR1 GTSNPN and CDR2 SVGIG (reference sequence). The V gene lost 3 bases and the J gene lost 5 bases, with 13 bases spanning the gap.

In its sample, this clone was seen once. This chain uses TRBV12-3 or TRBV12-4 with TRBJ1-1, with TRBD1 matching over 9 bases. The CDR3 contains 13 residues. V shed 6 bases, J shed 11 bases, and the junction held 10 bases outside the gene matches. CDR3 DNA: TGTGCCAGCAGAGTGACAGGGGGGCTGGGGGCTTTCTTT. Protein sequence: CASRVTGGLGAFF.

V gene TRBV7-6 combines with J gene TRBJ2-3, with D hard to call. V was pared by 0 bases and J by 6 bases, with 7 bases between. CDR1 is SGHVS and CDR2 is FNYEAQ in the germline V gene. The CDR3 runs 13 residues. The CDR3 DNA reads TGTGCCAGCAGCTTAGCCGCCGGGGATACGCAGTATTTT. Encoded protein: CASSLAAGDTQYF.

This chain links TRBV5-4 with TRBJ2-1, with 8 bases lining up with TRBD1. Germline loops: CDR1 SGHNT, CDR2 YYREEE (reference sequence). The CDR3 contains 14 residues. V was pared by 6 bases and J by 3 bases, with 5 bases of the junction left unmatched. The CDR3 is CASIPGQDYNEQFF. In DNA form, the CDR3 reads TGTGCCAGCATACCGGGACAGGACTACAATGAGCAGTTCTTC.

The chain employs TRBV11-2 and TRBJ2-7; 7 nucleotides align to TRBD1. The CDR3 totals 14 residues. V shed 6 bases, J shed 1 base, and the junction held 6 bases outside the gene matches. CDR1 is SGHAT and CDR2 is FQNNGV in the germline V gene. The CDR3: CASSRDRVSYEQYF. Here the CDR3 DNA reads TGTGCCAGCAGTCGTGACAGGGTATCCTACGAGCAGTACTTC.

The rearrangement links TRBV9 to TRBJ2-1; 13 nucleotides line up with TRBD2. V gave up 3 bases and J gave up 7 bases; unmatched junction bases: 7. Germline values: CDR1 SGDLS, CDR2 YYNGEE. This CDR3 comprises 16 residues. CDR3 sequence: CASSALAGGPSNEQFF. CDR3 coding DNA: TGTGCCAGCAGCGCACTAGCGGGGGGGCCTTCGAATGAGCAGTTCTTC.

The rearrangement joins TRBV30 to TRBJ2-7; 9 nucleotides align to TRBD1. CDR3 length: 13 amino acids. Germline V gene data show CDR1 as GTSNPN and CDR2 as SVGIG (reference sequence). Germline trimming cut 1 base from V and 9 bases from J; bases unmatched to any gene: 7. The CDR3 DNA follows: TGTGCCTGGAGTGCGGGACAGGGAGATCGGCAGTACTTC. The encoded protein is CAWSAGQGDRQYF.

The chain links TRBV7-2 to TRBJ1-2; 7 bases are shared with TRBD1. Germline lookup yields CDR1 SGHTA and CDR2 FQGNSA. V lost 2 bases and J lost 1; bases outside the gene matches: 7. The CDR3 loop spans 16 amino acids. This CDR3 is CASSLNRQGGNYGYTF. CDR3 nucleotides: TGTGCCAGCAGCTTAAATAGACAGGGCGGTAACTATGGCTACACCTTC.

This clone came up once. The J gene is TRBJ1-2, the V gene TRBV27; 7 nucleotides line up with TRBD1. In germline, CDR1 is MNHEY, CDR2 SMNVEV (reference sequence). This CDR3 has 14 residues. Unmatched junction bases numbered 7, after V lost 6 bases and J lost 3 bases. CDR3 loop: CASSRDRFYYGYTF. The CDR3 bases are TGTGCCAGCAGCCGGGACAGATTCTACTATGGCTACACCTTC.

The chain joins TRBV6-5 to TRBJ2-7; no reliable D call. The V gene lost 0 bases and the J gene lost 2 bases, with 11 bases spanning the gap. The CDR3 has 15 amino acids. The V gene's germline CDR1 is MNHEY and CDR2 SVGAGI. CDR3 protein: CASSYSVWQTYEQYF. The CDR3 coding sequence is TGTGCCAGCAGTTACTCAGTCTGGCAGACCTACGAGCAGTACTTC.

J is TRBJ2-7 and V is TRBV11-1, with 7 bases matching TRBD1. The V segment lost 5 bases and the J segment 5 bases; nucleotides outside the gene matches: 15. Germline lookup yields CDR1 SGHAT and CDR2 FQDESV (reference sequence). This CDR3 comprises 16 residues. The CDR3 nucleotides read TGTGCCAGCAGCGACCCAAACAGGGGATGGGGTCACGAGCAGTACTTC. It encodes CASSDPNRGWGHEQYF.

J is TRBJ1-2 and V is TRBV9; maybe TRBD1 (5 bases). V was trimmed by 2 bases and J by 6 bases, leaving 11 bases between them. Germline values: CDR1 SGDLS, CDR2 YYNGEE. This CDR3 is 13 amino acids long. The CDR3 loop reads CASSVPPRDGYTF. DNA for the CDR3: TGTGCCAGCAGCGTTCCCCCCAGGGATGGCTACACCTTC.

This clone was detected only once. The V call is TRBV5-4, the J call TRBJ1-2; tentatively, D is TRBD1 (5 bases). CDR1 SGHNT and CDR2 YYREEE come from the germline V gene (reference sequence). Trimming took off 4 bases at V and 5 bases at J, with 18 bases between the two ends. CDR3 length equals 15 residues. In DNA, the CDR3 is TGTGCCAGCAGCCCCGCAATAAGGGGTGGGTATGGCTACACCTTC. Its protein is CASSPAIRGGYGYTF.

Here the CDR3 reads CASSLRAGGGTGELFF. CDR3 nucleotide sequence: TGTGCCAGCAGCTTAAGGGCAGGGGGCGGCACCGGGGAGCTGTTTTTT. This chain connects TRBV7-3 to TRBJ2-2; 8 bases fit TRBD1. CDR1 and CDR2 from the germline V gene are SGHTA and FQGTGA. Unmatched junction bases numbered 5, after V lost 1 base and J lost 4 bases. The CDR3 sequence is 16 residues long.

The chain couples TRBV5-4 to TRBJ1-1, with 9 bases that match TRBD1. There are 16 residues in the CDR3. After removal of 5 bases from V and 4 bases from J, the junction contained 12 bases not matched to a gene. CDR1 is SGHNT, CDR2 YYREEE, per germline (reference sequence). CDR3 in amino acids: CASRFGQGIRSTEAFF. CDR3 in DNA: TGTGCCAGCAGGTTTGGACAGGGGATAAGGAGCACTGAAGCTTTCTTT.

This sequence joins TRBV6-5 and TRBJ2-1; D possibly corresponds to TRBD1 (7 bases). Deletions cut 6 bases from V and 14 bases from J, with 23 bases between. This CDR3 region has 14 residues. Germline CDR1 and CDR2: MNHEY and SVGAGI. The CDR3 nucleotides read TGTGCCAGCAGCCGGGACCAAGACAGGGAGGCGAAGTTCTTC. It translates to CASSRDQDREAKFF.

This clone occurred once. J is TRBJ2-4 and V is TRBV11-3; possibly TRBD2 for D (5 bases). The V and J ends lost 0 bases and 5 bases respectively, with 5 bases between them. Germline V lookup: CDR1 SGHNT, CDR2 YENEEA. The CDR3 covers 13 residues. The CDR3 DNA is TGTGCCAGCAGCTTAGACGGGGAAAACATTCAGTACTTC. Protein sequence: CASSLDGENIQYF. Variable domain in full (rest from reference TRBV11-3 and TRBJ2-4): EAGVVQSPRYKIIEKKQPVAFWCNPISGHNTLYWYLQNLGQGPELLIRYENEEAVDDSQLPKDRFSAERLKGVDSTLKIQPAELGDSAVYLCASSLDGENIQYFGAGTRLSVL.